These 5 T cell receptor beta chains share one sample of origin, sequenced in a study of T-cell memory formation after mild COVID-19. In TCRdb, the 5' RACE reads were re-called with MiXCR into one record per CDR3 protein. This table holds 65,000 to 90,000 distinct CDR3 sequences, about 15% found once. Sequencing input: PBMCs or a T cell subset sorted from them (not recorded which). All receptors come from an adult woman who had mild COVID-19 (a few samples of this study predate the infection). Cell type and time point are not known.

V gene TRBV11-2 combines with J gene TRBJ1-1; possibly TRBD1 for D (5 bases). V lost 7 bases and J 0 bases, leaving 18 bases between the germline ends. Germline CDR1 is SGHAT and CDR2 is FQNNGV. CDR3 length equals 16 residues. The CDR3 nucleotides read TGTGCCAGCAACGGGGACTTGACGGTAATGAACACTGAAGCTTTCTTT. Translation gives CASNGDLTVMNTEAFF.

The chain has TRBV2 and TRBJ2-3; 10 bases match TRBD2. Trimming removed 4 bases from V and 0 bases from J; junction bases left unmatched: 4. This CDR3 has 16 residues. The germline V gene has CDR1 SNHLY and CDR2 FYNNEI. As DNA, the CDR3 is TGTGCCAGCAGTGTCTGGACTAGCGGTAGCACAGATACGCAGTATTTT. This encodes CASSVWTSGSTDTQYF.

This clonotype was counted at least ten times. V and J are TRBV5-1 and TRBJ2-7; no firm D call. Germline V CDR1 and CDR2: SGHRS, YFSETQ. Trimming cost V 0 bases and J 0 bases, with 10 bases left between them. The CDR3 extends over 15 amino acids. The CDR3 loop reads CASSLGPQSSYEQYF. Here the CDR3 DNA reads TGCGCCAGCAGCTTGGGACCCCAAAGCTCCTACGAGCAGTACTTC.

This clonotype was observed a handful of times. This chain connects TRBV30 to TRBJ2-7; the D is unclear. Germline V CDR1 and CDR2: GTSNPN, SVGIG (reference sequence). The CDR3 runs 12 residues. V gave up 4 bases and J gave up 1 base, with 8 bases separating them. The CDR3 protein is CAWNARSYEQYF. CDR3 bases: TGTGCCTGGAACGCGCGATCCTACGAGCAGTACTTC.

About this clonotype: A junction boundary mismatches the germline segment, possibly from a read error. V usage is TRBV7-7 and J usage is TRBJ2-1; TRBD2 agrees at 8 bases. Germline V lookup: CDR1 SSHAT, CDR2 FNYEAQ (reference sequence). The CDR3 covers 15 residues. CDR3 nucleotides: TGTGCTAGCAGCACCCTTCCGGGACTAGGGAATGAGCAGTTCTTC. This gives the protein CASSTLPGLGNEQFF.